Here is one TCR beta chain with its context. At one of its ends the junction is not consistent with the germline gene, which may arise from a read error. The data originate from a study of shared T cell receptors in the human thymus. The V gene's germline CDR1 is SGHVS and CDR2 FQNEAQ. There are 14 residues in the CDR3. Measured with immunoSEQ multiplex PCR; TCRdb has only the in-frame clones, and not every one. In the table there are roughly 660,000 clones, 88% of which are singletons. The data were also submitted as part of a second study, on human thymus T cells. That work adds: The sample donors, healthy Finnish infants, were having corrective surgery for congenital heart defects. It was from resections taken during corrective heart surgery that the thymus tissue came. Use of V and J genes seemed skewed within the thymic and blood repertoires. Related research described strongly overlapping thymic repertoires in unrelated people.

Sequencing input: thymocytes. This clonotype was sampled from a boy under three years old with a congenital heart defect. This chain links TRBV7-8 with TRBJ2-3; the D gene is possibly TRBD2 (5 bases). For the CDR3, the DNA is TGTGCCAGCACCATTGGACTTAGCAGAGATACGCAGTATTTT. This codes for CASTIGLSRDTQYF.